This TCR beta chain comes out of a study of T-cell reconstitution after alpha-beta-depleted transplantation in children. The authors prepared the TCRbeta library with unique molecular identifiers. TCRdb reanalysed the PCR reads using MiXCR and keeps one entry per CDR3 protein. The sample lists over 400,000 distinct CDR3 sequences; roughly an eighth were seen once. This clonotype was detected ten times or more. Trimming removed 4 bases from V and 6 bases from J, with 17 bases in between. Germline loops: CDR1 SGHTA, CDR2 FQGTGA. CDR3 length: 15 amino acids. The V gene is TRBV7-3, the J gene TRBJ2-3, with D tentatively TRBD2 (6 bases). Sequenced here: PBMCs from the stem cell graft donor, sampled from the stem cell graft. The sequence was obtained from a human donor who donated a stem cell graft to a child with combined immunodeficiency. CDR3 in DNA: TGTGCCAGCAGCTCAGGACTACTTACGAGGGATACGCAGTATTTT. It encodes CASSSGLLTRDTQYF.